The 23 T cell receptor beta chains listed next were all sequenced from one sample in a study of T cell responses to AZD1222 COVID-19 vaccine. Data came from immunoSEQ multiplex PCR; TCRdb stores just in-frame clones and leaves some out. The table includes over 85,000 clones, roughly 90% detected once. Sample: peripheral blood, taken 28 days after the second AZD1222 dose. The receptors originated from an adult who received the AZD1222 COVID-19 vaccine.

The chain combines TRBV20-1 with TRBJ1-1; TRBD1 is a possible D gene (5 bases). Germline V gene data show CDR1 as DFQATT and CDR2 as SNEGSKA (reference sequence). This CDR3 region has 13 residues. V shed 3 bases and J shed 8 bases, with 16 bases lying between them. The CDR3 region is CSASFRGGIEAFF. Written as DNA, the CDR3 is TGCAGTGCTAGTTTCCGTGGGGGGATCGAAGCTTTCTTT.

The chain has TRBV2 and TRBJ2-1; D not certain. The CDR3 runs to 14 residues. V was pared by 8 bases and J by 0 bases, with 11 bases between. CDR1 and CDR2 (germline): SNHLY, FYNNEI. CDR3 loop: CASRATSSYNEQFF. The CDR3 DNA reads TGTGCCAGCCGTGCGACGAGCTCCTACAATGAGCAGTTCTTC.

The genes are TRBV10-3 and TRBJ1-2; 10 bases map to TRBD1. There are 16 residues in the CDR3. Trimming cost V 2 bases and J 7 bases; bases outside gene matches: 10. The germline V gene has CDR1 ENHRY and CDR2 SYGVKD. The CDR3 DNA sequence: TGTGCCATCAGTGAGGAGACAGGGGGCGTCATCTCTGGCTACACCTTC. Encoded protein: CAISEETGGVISGYTF.

The rearrangement links TRBV5-1 to TRBJ2-5; 7 positions match TRBD2. CDR3 length: 15 residues. Trimming at V came to 4 bases and at J to 3 bases, leaving 9 bases not matched to a gene. CDR1 and CDR2 from the germline V gene are SGHRS and YFSETQ. This chain's CDR3 is CASSKAGLLEETQYF. CDR3 bases: TGCGCCAGCAGCAAAGCGGGACTCCTGGAAGAGACCCAGTACTTC. Drawing the rest from reference TRBV5-1 and TRBJ2-5, the complete variable domain is KAGVTQTPRYLIKTRGQQVTLSCSPISGHRSVSWYQQTPGQGLQFLFEYFSETQRNKGNFPGRFSGRQFSNSRSEMNVSTLELGDSALYLCASSKAGLLEETQYFGPGTRLLVL.

The V gene is TRBV2, the J gene TRBJ2-5; TRBD1 matches 12 bases. The CDR3 contains 15 residues. Germline V gene lookup returns CDR1 SNHLY and CDR2 FYNNEI. V shed 9 bases, J shed 5 bases, and the junction held 10 bases outside the gene matches. The CDR3 coding sequence is TGTGCCAGTAAAGCCGGGACAGGGGGCTTGGAGACCCAGTACTTC. It yields the protein CASKAGTGGLETQYF.

The chain couples TRBV6-1 to TRBJ2-7; D remains unclear. This CDR3 has 16 residues. Germline V lookup: CDR1 MNHNS, CDR2 SASEGT. Trimming took off 4 bases at V and 3 bases at J, with 19 bases between the two ends. In DNA form, the CDR3 reads TGTGCCAGCAGTGGGACCCGGACCCCGAATGGCTACGAGCAGTACTTC. Translated, it gives CASSGTRTPNGYEQYF.

J is TRBJ1-5 and V is TRBV10-3; D is ambiguous. This CDR3 has 13 amino acids. Trimming cost V 4 bases and J 6 bases, with 10 bases left between them. Germline values: CDR1 ENHRY, CDR2 SYGVKD. CDR3 bases: TGTGCCATCAGTGGGGCTAGGAGTCAGCCCCAGCATTTT. Amino acid sequence: CAISGARSQPQHF.

This chain uses TRBV7-2 with TRBJ1-3; no reliable D call. The CDR3 has 15 residues. Germline-derived CDR1 and CDR2 are SGHTA and FQGNSA. V lost 2 bases and J 3 bases, leaving 11 bases between the germline ends. The CDR3 DNA sequence: TGTGCCAGCAGCTTAAGGTGGGAGGGTGGAAACACCATATATTTT. Amino acids: CASSLRWEGGNTIYF.

This clone has just a few counts. DNA for the CDR3: TGTGCCAGTAGTATAGATGGGCAGGGTTACTTCTATGGCTACACCTTC. Translated: CASSIDGQGYFYGYTF. The rearrangement uses TRBV19 and TRBJ1-2; the D gene is possibly TRBD1 (5 bases). V lost 0 bases to trimming and J lost 4 bases, with 15 bases between them. The CDR3 has 16 amino acids. CDR1 is LNHDA, CDR2 SQIVND, per germline (reference sequence).

This chain links TRBV9 with TRBJ1-4; perhaps TRBD1 as D (5 bases). The CDR3 runs 16 residues. Germline V gene data show CDR1 as SGDLS and CDR2 as YYNGEE. V lost 4 bases, J lost 2 bases, and 15 bases lay in between. This CDR3 is CASSSGQGWTNEKLFF. DNA for the CDR3: TGTGCCAGCAGCTCCGGGCAGGGCTGGACTAATGAAAAACTGTTTTTT.

As concerns this clone: An end of the junction does not agree with germline; a read error may underlie this. The chain joins TRBV10-1 to TRBJ1-1, with TRBD1 identical over 7 bases. Germline V gene data show CDR1 as WNHNN and CDR2 as SYGVQD (reference sequence). The CDR3 is 15 residues long. The CDR3 reads CASSKSRDRNTEAFF. The CDR3 nucleotides read TGCGCCAGCAGTAAGTCCCGGGACAGGAACACTGAAGCTTTCTTT.

This clone was picked up one time. The J gene is TRBJ2-7, the V gene TRBV18; D is uncertain. Trimming took off 6 bases at V and 7 bases at J, with 13 bases between the two ends. The CDR3 is made up of 12 amino acids. CDR1 and CDR2 (germline): KGHSH, LQKENI. The CDR3 nucleotides read TGTGCCAGCTCCCCCGGTTCCGGGGAGCAGTACTTC. Translating gives CASSPGSGEQYF.

The chain has TRBV11-2 and TRBJ1-5; D ambiguous. The length of the CDR3 is 15 residues. V shed 3 bases and J shed 7 bases, with 16 bases lying between them. Per germline, CDR1 SGHAT and CDR2 FQNNGV. The CDR3 DNA is TGTGCCAGCAGCTTGGGAGGGTCCCTATGGCAGCCCCAGCATTTT. Translating gives CASSLGGSLWQPQHF.

The J gene is TRBJ2-7, the V gene TRBV28, with 7 bases fitting TRBD2. CDR1 is MDHEN, CDR2 SYDVKM, per germline. The CDR3 extends over 12 amino acids. V was clipped by 10 bases and J by 3 bases; unmatched bases: 6. The CDR3 region is CATWGGSYEQYF. The CDR3 DNA sequence: TGTGCCACCTGGGGGGGAAGCTACGAGCAGTACTTC.

The chain links TRBV4-1 to TRBJ2-1; D is unclear. The CDR3 sequence is 15 residues long. Trimming removed 0 bases from V and 4 bases from J, with 10 bases in between. Germline CDR1 reads MGHRA; CDR2 reads YSYEKL. As DNA, the CDR3 is TGCGCCAGCAGCCAAGAGAGCTATCAATACAATGAGCAGTTCTTC. This gives the protein CASSQESYQYNEQFF.

This chain links TRBV28 with TRBJ1-2; the D gene is possibly TRBD1 (5 bases). The V gene's germline CDR1 is MDHEN and CDR2 SYDVKM. The CDR3 extends over 21 amino acids. Trimming pared 5 bases from V and 4 bases from J, leaving 35 bases between. This chain's CDR3 is CASSPMAGTWGGIDIPYGYTF. The CDR3 DNA reads TGTGCCAGCAGTCCAATGGCAGGGACCTGGGGGGGGATAGATATTCCCTATGGCTACACCTTC.

V and J are TRBV18 and TRBJ2-7; D gene ambiguous. The CDR3 totals 13 residues. The germline V gene has CDR1 KGHSH and CDR2 LQKENI. Trimming stripped 0 bases from V and 4 bases from J, with 7 bases between. The CDR3 is CASSPPVGYEQYF. In DNA, the CDR3 is TGTGCCAGCTCACCACCTGTGGGATACGAGCAGTACTTC. Supplemented by reference TRBV18 and TRBJ2-7, the full variable domain reads NAGVMQNPRHLVRRRGQEARLRCSPMKGHSHVYWYRQLPEEGLKFMVYLQKENIIDESGMPKERFSAEFPKEGPSILRIQQVVRGDSAAYFCASSPPVGYEQYFGPGTRLTVT.

The chain has TRBV10-1 and TRBJ2-1; TRBD1 or TRBD2 may be the D gene (5 bases each). Germline CDR1 reads WNHNN; CDR2 reads SYGVQD (reference sequence). This CDR3 contains 13 residues. Between the trimmed V and J ends, which lost 8 bases and 6 bases, there was a span of 14 bases. This CDR3 reads CASGDPVTNEQFF. CDR3 DNA: TGCGCCAGCGGGGACCCTGTAACCAATGAGCAGTTCTTC.

The chain has TRBV9 and TRBJ2-7; 16 positions agree with TRBD2. The CDR3 runs to 19 residues. The V segment lost 0 bases and the J segment 5 bases; nucleotides outside the gene matches: 11. Germline loops: CDR1 SGDLS, CDR2 YYNGEE. CDR3 DNA: TGTGCCAGCAGCGTAGCCCCCGGGACTAGCGGGAGGGCCGTCGACGAGCAGTACTTC. This sequence encodes CASSVAPGTSGRAVDEQYF. Looking up the rest from reference TRBV9 and TRBJ2-7 gives the full variable domain: DSGVTQTPKHLITATGQRVTLRCSPRSGDLSVYWYQQSLDQGLQFLIQYYNGEERAKGNILERFSAQQFPDLHSELNLSSLELGDSALYFCASSVAPGTSGRAVDEQYFGPGTRLTVT.

The chain carries TRBV2 and TRBJ1-2; TRBD1 matches at 7 bases. Trimming at V came to 1 base and at J to 5 bases, leaving 13 bases not matched to a gene. The CDR3 contains 17 residues. Germline V gene lookup returns CDR1 SNHLY and CDR2 FYNNEI. This chain's CDR3 is CASSEVRWTKGAYGYTF. The CDR3 DNA sequence: TGTGCCAGCAGTGAAGTTCGTTGGACGAAGGGGGCATATGGCTACACCTTC.

This clone was seen many times. The same CDR3 also results from other DNA sequences found in this sample. The V gene is TRBV6-2 or TRBV6-3, the J gene TRBJ1-1, with D hard to call. The CDR3 consists of 14 residues. The V end lost 3 bases, the J end lost 4 bases, and 12 bases lay between the germline ends. The germline CDR1 and CDR2 sequences are MNHEY and SVGEGT. CDR3 sequence reads: CASSYSAGGTEAFF. As DNA, the CDR3 is TGTGCCAGCAGTTATTCCGCCGGAGGCACTGAAGCTTTCTTT.

V gene TRBV5-1 combines with J gene TRBJ1-1; D call uncertain. Between the trimmed V and J ends, which lost 3 bases and 4 bases, there was a span of 16 bases. The CDR3 consists of 15 residues. CDR1 SGHRS and CDR2 YFSETQ come from the germline V gene. In DNA form, the CDR3 reads TGCGCCAGCAGCTCTCTCCTTCTACCTTCCACTGAAGCTTTCTTT. Its protein is CASSSLLLPSTEAFF.

A single count supports this clone. The chain carries TRBV19 and TRBJ1-1; 7 bases align to TRBD1. The CDR3 sequence is 17 residues long. The trim removed 4 bases at V and 3 bases at J, leaving 14 bases unmatched. Germline V lookup: CDR1 LNHDA, CDR2 SQIVND (reference sequence). CDR3 region: CASSTFFAGQRYTEAFF. CDR3 DNA sequence: TGTGCCAGTAGTACTTTTTTTGCGGGACAGAGATACACTGAAGCTTTCTTT.